This T cell receptor beta chain stems from a study of blood T cell repertoires in COVID-19. For the study at large: Acute and convalescent COVID-19 samples came from the United States, Italy and Spain. The analysed material was cDNA or gDNA that came from T cells, B-cell-depleted T cells, or PBMCs.

Authors' methods: Amplification of reference gene primers provided the estimated nucleated cell counts. The method was immunoSEQ multiplex PCR; TCRdb's version includes in-frame clones alone and lacks a portion of them. The V and J calls and clone size are taken from that table; D and trimming were inferred from the DNA. The sample includes 150,000 to 200,000 clones, 80% to 90% of them seen just once. The CDR3 loop spans 15 amino acids. Looked up from germline, CDR1 is KGHSH and CDR2 is LQKENI. V was shortened by 3 bases and J by 1 base, with 12 bases between the two germline ends. Sequencing input: peripheral blood. The chain carries TRBV18 and TRBJ1-1, with D perhaps matching TRBD1 (6 bases). The origin of this receptor is a man aged 65 to 79 with active or convalescent COVID-19. The CDR3 sequence is CASSPSDSRNTEAFF. In nucleotides, the CDR3 is TGTGCCAGCTCACCGTCGGACAGTAGGAACACTGAAGCTTTCTTT.